These 32 T cell receptor beta chains were all obtained from the same sample, sequenced in a study of response to subunit inactivated influenza vaccine. Each CDR3 protein gets one entry after TCRdb re-called the RT-PCR reads with MiXCR. Counted here are a few hundred thousand distinct CDR3 sequences, 10% to 12% occurring once; the ten biggest clones make up approximately 10%. This same sample was also part of a study on T cells expressing NK-cell markers. From that report: 5'RACE template switching with UMIs generated TCR beta cDNA.

Sequences were derived from PBMCs from blood, sampled on the day of vaccination. Every receptor here comes from a man between 50 and 59 years old who received an inactivated influenza vaccine.

The chain has TRBV5-5 and TRBJ2-1, with D unresolved. The CDR3 length is 14 residues. Trimming removed 2 bases from V and 7 bases from J, with 13 bases in between. The germline V gene encodes CDR1 SGHKS and CDR2 YYEKEE (reference sequence). The CDR3 loop is CASSLDGPLNEQFF. The CDR3 region has the DNA TGTGCCAGCAGCTTAGACGGCCCGCTTAATGAGCAGTTCTTC.

This clonotype was seen more than once but under ten times. The chain carries TRBV28 and TRBJ1-2; TRBD1 might be the D (6 bases). Per the germline V gene, CDR1 is MDHEN and CDR2 is SYDVKM. V was shortened by 10 bases and J by 0 bases, with 15 bases between the two germline ends. The CDR3 spans 14 residues. The CDR3 reads CATTGTPSNYGYTF. The CDR3, as DNA: TGTGCCACCACCGGGACACCTTCTAACTATGGCTACACCTTC.

This clonotype was observed many times. The chain has TRBV29-1 and TRBJ2-7; D is ambiguous. Trimming took off 2 bases at V and 3 bases at J, with 17 bases between the two ends. This CDR3 contains 15 residues. Per germline, CDR1 SQVTM and CDR2 ANQGSEA. The CDR3 DNA sequence: TGCAGCGTTGAAAATTTGGCAGGTCCACGCTACGAGCAGTACTTC. Its protein is CSVENLAGPRYEQYF.

In this sample, this clonotype turned up a few times. The gene calls are TRBV20-1 and TRBJ2-2; D is unresolved. V was pared by 6 bases and J by 2 bases, with 10 bases between. The CDR3 loop spans 13 amino acids. The germline gives CDR1 DFQATT, CDR2 SNEGSKA (reference sequence). CDR3 loop: CSADLGNTGELFF. CDR3 DNA: TGCAGTGCCGATCTAGGAAACACCGGGGAGCTGTTTTTT.

The rearrangement links TRBV27 to TRBJ2-7; no clear D gene. The CDR3 contains 15 residues. Germline CDR1 MNHEY, CDR2 SMNVEV (reference sequence). With 3 bases removed from V and 0 bases from J, the gap between germline ends came to 12 bases. CDR3 region: CASSFAAMNSYEQYF. The CDR3 nucleotides read TGTGCCAGCAGTTTTGCCGCGATGAACTCCTACGAGCAGTACTTC.

This clonotype was seen a few times. The rearrangement joins TRBV10-3 to TRBJ1-5, with D hard to call. Trimming pared 7 bases from V and 4 bases from J, leaving 11 bases between. Germline CDR1 and CDR2: ENHRY and SYGVKD. This CDR3 has 13 residues. CDR3 residues: CAIKGNGNQPQHF. The DNA for the CDR3 is TGTGCCATCAAGGGAAACGGAAATCAGCCCCAGCATTTT.

The CDR3 DNA reads TGTGCCAGCAGTGTGACAGGGGGCAGCGCAGATACGCAGTATTTT. Encoded protein: CASSVTGGSADTQYF. The chain links TRBV12-3 or TRBV12-4 to TRBJ2-3; 10 positions agree with TRBD1. The ends lost 5 bases at V and 4 bases at J; junction bases unmatched: 6. CDR3 length: 15 residues.

V and J are TRBV6-5 and TRBJ1-6, with 8 positions matching TRBD1. Per germline, CDR1 MNHEY and CDR2 SVGAGI. There are 17 residues in the CDR3. V lost 2 bases to trimming and J lost 6 bases; unmatched junction nucleotides: 9. The CDR3 loop reads CASSYGGGTGFNSPLHF. CDR3 DNA sequence: TGTGCCAGCAGTTACGGGGGGGGGACAGGTTTTAATTCACCCCTCCACTTT.

This clonotype was seen at least ten times. The V and J genes are TRBV29-1 and TRBJ2-2; 7 positions match TRBD2. The trim removed 5 bases at V and 7 bases at J, leaving 10 bases unmatched. CDR3 length: 14 residues. Germline V gives CDR1 SQVTM, CDR2 ANQGSEA. The CDR3 DNA follows: TGCAGCGTTCGACTAGCCATTGGGGGCGGGGAGCTGTTTTTT. Its translation is CSVRLAIGGGELFF.

V is TRBV3-1 and J is TRBJ1-1; 8 bases map to TRBD1. The CDR3 sequence is 16 residues long. V dropped 1 base and J dropped 4; count of bases not matched to a gene: 8. Germline loops: CDR1 LGHDT, CDR2 YNNKEL (reference sequence). Here the CDR3 DNA reads TGTGCCAGCAGCCAAGCAGGGGGCGTGAGGGGCACTGAAGCTTTCTTT. It specifies CASSQAGGVRGTEAFF.

This clonotype was counted many times. The rearrangement joins TRBV9 to TRBJ1-3; the match to TRBD1 covers 7 bases. Germline trimming cut 4 bases from V and 0 bases from J; bases unmatched to any gene: 7. This CDR3 has 16 residues. Per the germline V gene, CDR1 is SGDLS and CDR2 is YYNGEE. CDR3 loop: CASSLLGQSSGNTIYF. CDR3 nucleotide sequence: TGTGCCAGCAGCCTTCTGGGACAGAGCTCTGGAAACACCATATATTTT.

This clonotype was seen at least ten times. This chain uses TRBV15 with TRBJ2-7; D may be TRBD2 (5 bases). The germline V gene has CDR1 LNHNV and CDR2 YYDKDF (reference sequence). V gave up 4 bases and J gave up 1 base, with 14 bases separating them. The CDR3 has 15 amino acids. The CDR3 protein is CATSKDYDPSYEQYF. The CDR3 DNA reads as TGTGCCACCAGCAAAGACTACGACCCTTCCTACGAGCAGTACTTC.

This clonotype was counted ten times or more. V gene TRBV29-1 combines with J gene TRBJ2-1, with D perhaps TRBD1 (5 bases). This CDR3 is built from 11 residues. V was trimmed by 3 bases and J by 13 bases, leaving 13 bases between them. Germline V gene data show CDR1 as SQVTM and CDR2 as ANQGSEA. The CDR3, as DNA: TGCAGCGTTGATCCGGTAGGGGAACAGTTCTTC. Amino acids: CSVDPVGEQFF.

The chain combines TRBV5-6 with TRBJ1-2; TRBD1 agrees at 7 bases. Per the germline V gene, CDR1 is SGHDT and CDR2 is YYEEEE. The V and J ends lost 2 bases and 2 bases, in that order; junction bases with no gene match: 9. The CDR3 sequence is 16 residues long. CDR3 in DNA: TGTGCCAGCAGCTTCAGGGGGGTTGCCGCGAACTATGGCTACACCTTC. Translating it yields CASSFRGVAANYGYTF.

This clonotype was detected many times. This chain links TRBV6-5 with TRBJ1-2; D possibly corresponds to TRBD1 (6 bases). This CDR3 has 17 amino acids. The germline V gene encodes CDR1 MNHEY and CDR2 SVGAGI. Trimming pared 2 bases from V and 0 bases from J, leaving 16 bases between. The CDR3 here is CASSYGGLTTTNYGYTF. In DNA, the CDR3 is TGTGCCAGCAGTTACGGGGGCCTGACAACAACTAACTATGGCTACACCTTC.

This rearrangement joins TRBV29-1 to TRBJ2-7, with D unclear. The germline V gene encodes CDR1 SQVTM and CDR2 ANQGSEA. The ends were cut back, 4 bases at V and 0 bases at J, with 7 bases in the middle. The CDR3 contains 12 residues. The CDR3 protein is CSVGRSSYEQYF. For the CDR3, the DNA is TGCAGCGTTGGGAGAAGCTCCTACGAGCAGTACTTC.

This clonotype was recorded at least ten times. The CDR3 bases are TGCAGTGCTAGCGATTTGCGGGGGGGCATGTATACGCAGTATTTT. As protein: CSASDLRGGMYTQYF. The chain carries TRBV20-1 and TRBJ2-3; 9 positions agree with TRBD2. V shed 3 bases and J 7 bases; nucleotides not matched to a gene: 11. Germline CDR1 is DFQATT and CDR2 is SNEGSKA (reference sequence). CDR3 size: 15 residues.

In regard to this clonotype: A read error may produce the germline difference seen at one junction end. This rearrangement joins TRBV7-7 to TRBJ2-5, with 10 bases that match TRBD2. The germline CDR1 and CDR2 sequences are SSHAT and FNYEAQ (reference sequence). The CDR3 contains 15 residues. CDR3 bases: TGTGCTAGCAGCTTACAGAGCGGGGGGGCGGAGACCCAGTACTTC. Translating gives CASSLQSGGAETQYF. Combining the CDR3 with reference TRBV7-7 and TRBJ2-5 gives the whole variable domain GAGVSQSPRYKVTKRGQDVTLRCDPISSHATLYWYQQALGQGPEFLTYFNYEAQPDKSGLPSDRFSAERPEGSISTLTIQRTEQRDSAMYRCASSLQSGGAETQYFGPGTRLLVL.

This CDR3 reads CSARLGGYTYEQYF. The CDR3 bases are TGCAGTGCTAGATTGGGCGGGTATACCTACGAGCAGTACTTC. This rearrangement joins TRBV20-1 to TRBJ2-7; a possible D gene is TRBD2 (5 bases). With 2 bases removed from V and 2 bases from J, the gap between germline ends came to 13 bases. Germline V CDR1 and CDR2: DFQATT, SNEGSKA (reference sequence). CDR3 length: 14 residues.

The chain joins TRBV28 to TRBJ2-5; no clear D. Germline lookup yields CDR1 MDHEN and CDR2 SYDVKM. The CDR3 consists of 13 residues. Trimming stripped 1 base from V and 5 bases from J, with 8 bases between. CDR3 amino acids: CASSLLAPETQYF. CDR3 coding DNA: TGTGCCAGCAGTTTATTGGCCCCGGAGACCCAGTACTTC. The full variable domain, rest sourced from reference TRBV28 and TRBJ2-5, is DVKVTQSSRYLVKRTGEKVFLECVQDMDHENMFWYRQDPGLGLRLIYFSYDVKMKEKGDIPEGYSVSREKKERFSLILESASTNQTSMYLCASSLLAPETQYFGPGTRLLVL.

This clonotype was seen a handful of times. This chain connects TRBV7-6 to TRBJ2-5; no clear D. The CDR3 spans 13 residues. The germline V and J ends were trimmed by 4 bases and 4 bases, with 10 bases remaining between them. CDR1 is SGHVS, CDR2 FNYEAQ, per germline. The CDR3, as DNA: TGTGCCAGCAGCTGGGTTCAGTCAGAGACCCAGTACTTC. It specifies CASSWVQSETQYF.

The J gene is TRBJ2-7, the V gene TRBV5-1, with D possibly TRBD1 on 5 matching bases. There are 14 residues in the CDR3. V was cut by 4 bases and J by 0 bases, with 11 bases left in between. Germline V gene lookup returns CDR1 SGHRS and CDR2 YFSETQ. In DNA, the CDR3 is TGCGCCAGCAGCAAAGGGGCGCACTCCTACGAGCAGTACTTC. Its protein is CASSKGAHSYEQYF.

The rearrangement uses TRBV20-1 and TRBJ1-1, with D maybe TRBD1 (6 bases). The CDR3 loop spans 12 amino acids. Germline lookup yields CDR1 DFQATT and CDR2 SNEGSKA (reference sequence). CDR3 residues: CSHLLVGGPAFF. CDR3 nucleotides: TGCTCCCATCTCCTGGTCGGGGGCCCGGCTTTCTTT.

This clonotype showed up just a few times. The genes are TRBV6-2 or TRBV6-3 and TRBJ2-3, with 8 bases aligning to TRBD2. The trim removed 6 bases at V and 4 bases at J, leaving 3 bases unmatched. The CDR3 is 13 residues long. Germline loops: CDR1 MNHEY, CDR2 SVGEGT. CDR3: CASRLRGADTQYF. Here the CDR3 DNA reads TGTGCCAGCAGGCTGCGGGGGGCAGATACGCAGTATTTT.

This clonotype was picked up a small number of times. This rearrangement joins TRBV20-1 to TRBJ2-7; TRBD1 might be the D (5 bases). V lost 4 bases and J 6 bases, leaving 19 bases between the germline ends. Germline CDR1 DFQATT, CDR2 SNEGSKA (reference sequence). The CDR3 has 14 residues. Here the CDR3 reads CSAKGMVGALEQYF. As DNA, the CDR3 is TGCAGTGCTAAGGGGATGGTTGGAGCGCTCGAGCAGTACTTC.

The count of this clonotype is one. The chain recombines TRBV19 with TRBJ2-5; 10 nucleotides match TRBD1. Germline values: CDR1 LNHDA, CDR2 SQIVND (reference sequence). The V and J ends lost 3 bases and 5 bases, in that order; junction bases with no gene match: 9. The length of the CDR3 is 16 residues. DNA of the CDR3: TGTGCCAGTAGTATCCAAACCGGGACAGGGGCCGAGACCCAGTACTTC. Amino acids: CASSIQTGTGAETQYF. Using reference TRBV19 and TRBJ2-5 for the parts outside the CDR3, the full variable domain is DGGITQSPKYLFRKEGQNVTLSCEQNLNHDAMYWYRQDPGQGLRLIYYSQIVNDFQKGDIAEGYSVSREKKESFPLTVTSAQKNPTAFYLCASSIQTGTGAETQYFGPGTRLLVL.

The chain links TRBV20-1 to TRBJ2-3; D remains unclear. The CDR3 has 13 amino acids. The germline gives CDR1 DFQATT, CDR2 SNEGSKA (reference sequence). V lost 6 bases and J lost 1, with 11 bases in between. As DNA, the CDR3 is TGCAGTGCCAAGATAAAGGGCACAGATACGCAGTATTTT. This translates into CSAKIKGTDTQYF.

The chain has TRBV6-1 and TRBJ2-2, with a possible D match to TRBD2 (5 bases). The V end lost 7 bases, the J end lost 3 bases, and 12 bases lay between the germline ends. Germline V gene sequence: CDR1 MNHNS, CDR2 SASEGT. This CDR3 is 14 amino acids long. The CDR3 sequence: CASKDARDTGELFF. The CDR3 DNA is TGTGCCAGCAAGGATGCGAGGGACACCGGGGAGCTGTTTTTT.

This clonotype was recorded at least ten times. The V call is TRBV11-2, the J call TRBJ2-7; 7 nucleotides align to TRBD1. This CDR3 has 17 residues. With 1 base clipped from V and 0 bases from J, the junction kept 9 bases outside the gene matches. Germline CDR1 is SGHAT and CDR2 is FQNNGV. DNA of the CDR3: TGTGCCAGCAGCTTAGTAGCGCTGACAGGGAGCTCCTACGAGCAGTACTTC. Its protein product is CASSLVALTGSSYEQYF. The whole variable domain, remainder taken from reference TRBV11-2 and TRBJ2-7, is EAGVAQSPRYKIIEKRQSVAFWCNPISGHATLYWYQQILGQGPKLLIQFQNNGVVDDSQLPKDRFSAERLKGVDSTLKIQPAKLEDSAVYLCASSLVALTGSSYEQYFGPGTRLTVT.

The chain carries TRBV28 and TRBJ1-3, with D possibly TRBD1 on 5 matching bases. Germline loops: CDR1 MDHEN, CDR2 SYDVKM. The length of the CDR3 is 14 residues. With 6 bases removed from V and 0 bases from J, the gap between germline ends came to 9 bases. The CDR3 loop reads CASSSTDSGNTIYF. CDR3 in DNA: TGTGCCAGCAGCTCGACAGACTCTGGAAACACCATATATTTT. Full variable domain (outside the CDR3, taken from reference TRBV28 and TRBJ1-3): DVKVTQSSRYLVKRTGEKVFLECVQDMDHENMFWYRQDPGLGLRLIYFSYDVKMKEKGDIPEGYSVSREKKERFSLILESASTNQTSMYLCASSSTDSGNTIYFGEGSWLTVV.

In its sample, this clonotype was seen many times. The chain is built from TRBV25-1 and TRBJ2-3; 8 nucleotides align to TRBD2. Germline V gives CDR1 MGHDK, CDR2 SYGVNS. V was clipped by 7 bases and J by 1 base; unmatched bases: 4. The CDR3 sequence is 14 residues long. CDR3: CASNRAGGTDTQYF. The CDR3 nucleotides are TGTGCCAGCAATCGAGCGGGAGGCACAGATACGCAGTATTTT.

This chain links TRBV12-3 or TRBV12-4 with TRBJ1-3, with a weak D call TRBD1 (5 bases). The length of the CDR3 is 13 residues. V was trimmed by 9 bases and J by 3 bases, leaving 12 bases between them. The CDR3: CASTGLYGNTIYF. The CDR3 DNA follows: TGTGCCAGTACGGGACTCTATGGAAACACCATATATTTT.